Below are 23 T cell receptor beta chains sequenced from a single sample in a study of tumor and adjacent non-tumor tissue in lung cancer. A modified ARM-PCR protocol with three rounds of nested PCR amplified TCRbeta. In TCRdb, the multiplex PCR reads were re-called with MiXCR into one record per CDR3 protein. The table shows about 93,000 distinct CDR3 sequences, with 67% occurring only once. No cell sorting was done before RNA was extracted from the tissue. Sample: lung tumor tissue. These receptors were collected from a man aged 55 to 70 with non-small cell lung cancer.

The V gene is TRBV4-2, the J gene TRBJ2-1, with D unresolved. There are 14 residues in the CDR3. Germline values: CDR1 LGHNA, CDR2 YNFKEQ. V was trimmed by 5 bases and J by 16 bases, leaving 24 bases between them. The chain's CDR3 is CASSISGSYNEPFF. In DNA, the CDR3 is TGTGCCAGCAGCATATCAGGCTCCTACAATGAGCCATTCTTC.

This chain connects TRBV2 to TRBJ1-5, with D possibly being TRBD1 (5 bases). Germline CDR1 reads SNHLY; CDR2 reads FYNNEI. V lost 2 bases to trimming and J lost 11 bases, with 13 bases between them. CDR3 length equals 13 residues. CDR3 in amino acids: CASSEIGDQSQHF. DNA of the CDR3: TGTGCCAGCAGTGAAATAGGGGACCAGTCCCAGCATTTT.

This clonotype occurred many times. The chain links TRBV6-2 or TRBV6-3 to TRBJ1-5; D call uncertain. The germline V gene has CDR1 MNHEY and CDR2 SVGEGT. CDR3 length: 14 residues. Trimming cost V 6 bases and J 6 bases, with 15 bases left between them. The DNA for the CDR3 is TGTGCCAGCAGCCCCGGACTTATGGCTCAGCCCCAGCATTTT. It is translated as CASSPGLMAQPQHF.

The chain links TRBV12-3 or TRBV12-4 to TRBJ2-7; 10 positions match TRBD2. V shed 3 bases and J 6 bases; nucleotides not matched to a gene: 17. This CDR3 region has 18 residues. CDR3: CASSFKRGGLRVAGEQYF. In nucleotides, the CDR3 is TGTGCCAGCAGTTTTAAGCGGGGGGGACTTCGGGTCGCGGGCGAGCAGTACTTC.

This clonotype appeared once. The CDR3 does not end in the conserved phenylalanine or tryptophan, so this is likely a read error. The chain has TRBV12-3 or TRBV12-4 and TRBJ2-7, with a tentative D call TRBD1 (5 bases). CDR3 size: 13 residues. CDR3 region: CASSLGSGYGQYL. CDR3 coding DNA: TGTGCCAGCAGCCTCGGGTCAGGGTACGGGCAGTACCTC.

This clonotype has more than one count but fewer than ten. A clone one base away is much larger, so this may be a read error. The V and J genes are TRBV28 and TRBJ2-5; TRBD1 is a possible D gene (6 bases). Germline CDR1 is MDHEN and CDR2 is SYDVKM. The CDR3 runs to 16 residues. The CDR3 loop is CTSNQFGTQNQETQYF. DNA of the CDR3: TGTACCAGCAACCAATTCGGGACACAGAACCAAGAGACCCAGTACTTC.

On this clonotype itself: This may arise from a read error, as a much more abundant clone is one base away. The chain recombines TRBV5-1 with TRBJ1-1; D remains unclear. CDR3 length equals 12 residues. Germline V gives CDR1 SGHRS, CDR2 YFSETQ. CDR3 bases: TGCACCAGCAGTTCGAGGAACACTGAAGCTTTCTTT. Amino acid sequence: CTSSSRNTEAFF.

This clonotype was detected once. A read error may account for a junction end that differs from germline. The rearrangement joins TRBV6-6 to TRBJ2-7, with D uncertain. The germline V gene has CDR1 MNHNY and CDR2 SVGAGI (reference sequence). This CDR3 spans 13 amino acids. The CDR3, as DNA: TGCGCCAGTATTCCAAGTGGCAGCTACGAGCAGTACTTC. Its translation: CASIPSGSYEQYF.

This chain connects TRBV29-1 to TRBJ1-1, with D perhaps TRBD1 (6 bases). The CDR3 loop spans 13 amino acids. Germline V gene sequence: CDR1 SQVTM, CDR2 ANQGSEA. This CDR3 reads CNGLGQQNTEAFF. DNA of the CDR3: TGCAACGGGCTGGGACAACAGAACACTGAAGCTTTCTTT. Full variable domain (missing parts from reference TRBV29-1 and TRBJ1-1): SAVISQKPSRDICQRGTSLTIQCQVDSQVTMMFWYRQQPGQSLTLIATANQGSEATYESGFVIDKFPISRPNLTFSTLTVSNMSPEDSSIYLCNGLGQQNTEAFFGQGTRLTVV.

This clonotype was found once. The chain links TRBV12-3 or TRBV12-4 to TRBJ1-3; D is uncertain. V lost 9 bases and J lost 0, with 12 bases in between. CDR3 length: 14 amino acids. The chain's CDR3 is CASSVAISGNTIYF. The CDR3 DNA is TGTGCCAGTAGTGTCGCTATCTCTGGAAACACCATATATTTT.

On this clonotype itself: The junction does not match germline at one end; this may be a read error. This chain links TRBV29-1 with TRBJ2-3; D gene unclear. Germline CDR1 and CDR2: SQVTM and ANQGSEA. This CDR3 contains 13 residues. Here the CDR3 DNA reads TGCAGCGCACAAACGTCGGCAACTGATACGCAGTATTTC. Protein: CSAQTSATDTQYF.

About this clonotype itself: A read error is possible here, since a much larger clone lies one base away. The chain uses TRBV6-5 and TRBJ1-6; the match to TRBD1 covers 8 bases. The CDR3 loop spans 17 amino acids. Germline assignment: CDR1 MNHEY and CDR2 SVGAGI. The CDR3 here is CVSSYRRGTGASGSLHF. Here the CDR3 DNA reads TGTGTCAGCAGTTACAGAAGAGGGACAGGCGCGTCCGGGTCCCTCCACTTT.

This clonotype was detected only a few times. This could be a read error, since a much larger clone is one nucleotide away. The chain links TRBV20-1 to TRBJ2-3; D assignment may be TRBD1 or TRBD2 (5 bases each). In germline, CDR1 is DFQATT, CDR2 SNEGSKA (reference sequence). This CDR3 contains 12 residues. Here the CDR3 reads CSATDYTGTQYF. Written as DNA, the CDR3 is TGCAGTGCGACCGACTACACAGGTACGCAGTATTTT.

This clonotype has just one count. The final CDR3 position lacks the conserved phenylalanine or tryptophan, pointing to a likely read error. V is TRBV4-2 and J is TRBJ2-4, with 7 bases identical to TRBD2. Germline V gene sequence: CDR1 LGHNA, CDR2 YNFKEQ. The CDR3 is 19 residues long. In DNA form, the CDR3 reads TGTGTCAGCGGCCAAGCGCAGGCTAGCGGATCGTTAGCCAAAAACATTCAGTACCTC. Amino acid sequence: CVSGQAQASGSLAKNIQYL.

Concerning this clonotype itself: Because the CDR3 is missing its conserved closing phenylalanine or tryptophan, this is likely a read error. This chain joins TRBV4-1 and TRBJ1-5, with 7 bases matching TRBD1. CDR1 MGHRA and CDR2 YSYEKL come from the germline V gene. This CDR3 region has 12 residues. The CDR3 loop is CTSSQGGQPQHY. The CDR3 DNA reads as TGCACCAGCAGCCAAGGGGGCCAGCCCCAGCATTAT.

Turning to this clonotype: A much larger clonotype is one base distant, so this may be a read error. This rearrangement joins TRBV12-5 to TRBJ2-7, with 7 bases aligning to TRBD2. Germline values: CDR1 LGHNT, CDR2 FRNRAP. The CDR3 runs to 13 residues. This CDR3 is CAGGLAEAYEQYF. The CDR3 DNA is TGTGCTGGTGGTCTAGCGGAGGCGTACGAGCAGTACTTC.

The chain has TRBV11-3 and TRBJ2-1, with TRBD2 matching over 9 bases. CDR3 length equals 17 residues. After removal of 0 bases from V and 2 bases from J, the junction contained 5 bases not matched to a gene. The V gene's germline CDR1 is SGHNT and CDR2 YENEEA. The CDR3 DNA sequence: TGTGCCAGCAGCTTAGATAAGAGACTAGCGGCCTACAATGAGCAGTTCTTC. This translates into CASSLDKRLAAYNEQFF.

Turning to this clonotype: The junction differs from germline at one of its ends, possibly a read error. The chain couples TRBV5-5 to TRBJ2-1, with unresolved D. Germline CDR1 and CDR2: SGHKS and YYEKEE (reference sequence). The CDR3 extends over 12 amino acids. The CDR3 spells CSSSSLLNEQFF. In DNA, the CDR3 is TGTTCCAGCAGCTCGCTACTCAATGAGCAGTTCTTC.

This clonotype was detected only a few times. This may stem from a read error, because a much larger clone lies one nucleotide away. The rearrangement links TRBV6-2 or TRBV6-3 to TRBJ2-1; 12 bases line up with TRBD2. V trimming: 11 bases; J trimming: 10 bases; junction bases outside the gene matches: 12. Germline V lookup: CDR1 MNHEY, CDR2 SVGEGT. The CDR3 loop spans 14 amino acids. The CDR3, as DNA: TGTGCCTGCCGACTAGCGGGGGACTTGGGAGAGCAGTTCTTC. This codes for CACRLAGDLGEQFF.

Concerning this clonotype: A much larger clone lies one base from this, so it may be a read error. V usage is TRBV20-1 and J usage is TRBJ1-2, with D hard to call. V was trimmed by 4 bases and J by 3 bases, leaving 9 bases between them. This CDR3 contains 12 residues. CDR1 DFQATT and CDR2 SNEGSKA come from the germline V gene (reference sequence). CDR3 loop: CSATDNYYGYTF. The CDR3 coding sequence is TGCAGTGCTACTGACAATTACTATGGCTACACCTTC.

This clonotype was recorded once. This chain uses TRBV28 with TRBJ2-5; D gene unclear. Germline CDR1 is MDHEN and CDR2 is SYDVKM. Between the trimmed V and J ends, which lost 5 bases and 4 bases, there was a span of 23 bases. The CDR3 is made up of 17 amino acids. In DNA, the CDR3 is TGTGCCAGCAGTCCTCCAGTCCTCCAGTGTCCGAGAGAGACCCAGTACTTC. Amino acids: CASSPPVLQCPRETQYF.

The chain recombines TRBV6-1 with TRBJ2-1; D gene ambiguous. CDR1 is MNHNS and CDR2 is SASEGT in the germline V gene. The germline V and J ends were trimmed by 9 bases and 4 bases, with 10 bases remaining between them. CDR3 length: 12 amino acids. In nucleotides, the CDR3 is TGTGCCAGTAAGGACGTATACAATGAGCAGTTCTTC. It yields the protein CASKDVYNEQFF.

Concerning this clonotype itself: At one end the junction does not follow the germline gene, possibly because of a read error. This chain joins TRBV6-5 and TRBJ2-1, with D perhaps matching TRBD2 (6 bases). Germline V CDR1 and CDR2: MNHEY, SVGAGI. The length of the CDR3 is 14 residues. The CDR3 sequence: CASSYSRLDNEQLF. CDR3 bases: TGTGCCAGTAGTTACTCGAGACTAGACAATGAGCAGCTCTTC.